A single sample gave rise to the 15 T cell receptor beta chains below, sequenced in a study of cytomegalovirus exposure and HLA in healthy donors. It was with 60 Vbeta and 13 Jbeta primers that the PCR ran. Only in-frame clones appear in the TCRdb table, and some are missing; sequencing was by immunoSEQ multiplex PCR. The data contain 110,000 or so clones, approximately 80% of them singletons. The sample was PBMCs. The receptors stem from a female donor in good health and CMV-seronegative.

V is TRBV19 and J is TRBJ2-3; 7 bases align to TRBD2. The CDR3 length is 18 residues. Trimming at V came to 3 bases and at J to 1 base, leaving 13 bases not matched to a gene. The germline gives CDR1 LNHDA, CDR2 SQIVND (reference sequence). DNA for the CDR3: TGTGCCAGTAGTATTCCGGGTTTACGACTAGCCGGCACAGATACGCAGTATTTT. As protein: CASSIPGLRLAGTDTQYF.

V is TRBV4-1 and J is TRBJ1-6, with no clear D. CDR1 and CDR2 from the germline V gene are MGHRA and YSYEKL. Trimming stripped 2 bases from V and 10 bases from J, with 15 bases between. The CDR3 is 15 amino acids. CDR3: CASSQQRLGGSPLHF. CDR3 DNA: TGCGCCAGCAGCCAACAACGGTTAGGAGGCTCACCCCTCCACTTT.

This chain joins TRBV18 and TRBJ1-1; tentative D call: TRBD1 (6 bases). Trimming took 2 bases from V and 2 from J, leaving 9 bases between them. Germline V gene data show CDR1 as KGHSH and CDR2 as LQKENI. The CDR3 is 14 amino acids. As DNA, the CDR3 is TGTGCCAGCTCACCAAGGGGGACAAACACTGAAGCTTTCTTT. Translated, it gives CASSPRGTNTEAFF.

J is TRBJ2-2 and V is TRBV5-4, with D tentatively TRBD2 (6 bases). V shed 5 bases and J shed 5 bases, with 16 bases lying between them. The CDR3 has 15 residues. Germline CDR1 reads SGHNT; CDR2 reads YYREEE (reference sequence). This chain's CDR3 is CASSQALGGTGELFF. The CDR3 bases are TGTGCCAGCAGTCAGGCCCTTGGGGGGACCGGGGAGCTGTTTTTT.

This chain uses TRBV28 with TRBJ1-5; 7 bases fit TRBD1. CDR1 and CDR2 (germline): MDHEN, SYDVKM. Losses at the gene ends were 4 bases for V and 4 bases for J; bases not matched to a gene: 7. The CDR3 covers 15 residues. DNA of the CDR3: TGTGCCAGCAGTTGGGGACAGTCCGCAAATCAGCCCCAGCATTTT. It codes for CASSWGQSANQPQHF.

As to this clone: Other DNA sequences within the sample encode an identical CDR3. This chain joins TRBV30 and TRBJ1-3; D is unresolved. Germline loops: CDR1 GTSNPN, CDR2 SVGIG (reference sequence). Trimming pared 4 bases from V and 0 bases from J, leaving 4 bases between. The CDR3 extends over 12 amino acids. This CDR3 is CAWTGSGNTIYF. CDR3 bases: TGTGCCTGGACAGGCTCTGGAAACACCATATATTTT.

V and J are TRBV5-8 and TRBJ2-3; 9 bases align to TRBD2. Germline values: CDR1 SGHTS, CDR2 YDEGEE. V dropped 0 bases and J dropped 4; count of bases not matched to a gene: 3. The CDR3 contains 15 residues. CDR3 amino acids: CASSLGRGGPDTQYF. CDR3 bases: TGTGCCAGCAGCTTGGGGCGGGGGGGCCCAGATACGCAGTATTTT.

This rearrangement joins TRBV5-1 to TRBJ2-3, with a weak D call TRBD2 (7 bases). CDR1 is SGHRS, CDR2 YFSETQ, per germline. CDR3 length equals 17 residues. Trimming shortened V by 2 bases and J by 5 bases, and 21 bases separated the two germline ends. In DNA, the CDR3 is TGCGCCAGCAGCTTTGACCCGGGGGGCCGCCAGGAAGATACGCAGTATTTT. It specifies CASSFDPGGRQEDTQYF.

V is TRBV2 and J is TRBJ2-5; perhaps TRBD1 as D (6 bases). The CDR3 extends over 14 amino acids. From germline, CDR1 is SNHLY and CDR2 FYNNEI. V shed 4 bases and J shed 2 bases, with 11 bases lying between them. CDR3 sequence: CASSGNREQETQYF. The CDR3, as DNA: TGTGCCAGCAGTGGGAACAGGGAGCAAGAGACCCAGTACTTC.

CDR3 nucleotide sequence: TGTGCCAGCAGTGACGGTCAGGGCATCTATGGCTACACCTTC. Its translation: CASSDGQGIYGYTF. The chain carries TRBV6-1 and TRBJ1-2; D possibly corresponds to TRBD1 (5 bases). Germline V gives CDR1 MNHNS, CDR2 SASEGT. The CDR3 has 14 amino acids. V lost 3 bases to trimming and J lost 4 bases, with 12 bases between them.

Only a few counts were recorded for this clone. The chain couples TRBV9 to TRBJ1-1; D is possibly TRBD1 (5 bases). V lost 0 bases to trimming and J lost 8 bases, with 5 bases between them. The CDR3 is 11 residues long. In germline, CDR1 is SGDLS, CDR2 YYNGEE. Here the CDR3 DNA reads TGTGCCAGCAGCGTAGAGGGGGAAGCTTTCTTT. Its protein product is CASSVEGEAFF.

The J gene is TRBJ2-5, the V gene TRBV5-4; 7 bases fit TRBD1. The J call may be faulty, since TRBJ2-7 better matches the DNA end. The CDR3 consists of 14 residues. Germline V gene sequence: CDR1 SGHNT, CDR2 YYREEE (reference sequence). The CDR3 reads CASSLEGQSYEQYF. CDR3 sequence (DNA): TGTGCCAGCAGCTTGGAGGGACAGTCCTACGAGCAGTACTTC.

The chain carries TRBV7-9 and TRBJ2-3, with a weak D call TRBD1 (6 bases). Trimming left V 5 bases short and J 6 bases short, with 21 bases between. The germline gives CDR1 SEHNR, CDR2 FQNEAQ (reference sequence). This CDR3 region has 16 residues. DNA for the CDR3: TGTGCCAGCAGCCCGCCCTCTGGACAGCAACTTGATACGCAGTATTTT. Translated: CASSPPSGQQLDTQYF.

J is TRBJ1-1 and V is TRBV11-2; D is undetermined. The CDR3 length is 13 residues. Germline values: CDR1 SGHAT, CDR2 FQNNGV. V was trimmed by 1 base and J by 11 bases, leaving 14 bases between them. CDR3 nucleotide sequence: TGTGCCAGCAGCTTAGTCTCAACGGGTAGGGCTTTCTTT. This encodes CASSLVSTGRAFF. Using reference TRBV11-2 and TRBJ1-1 for the parts outside the CDR3, the full variable domain is EAGVAQSPRYKIIEKRQSVAFWCNPISGHATLYWYQQILGQGPKLLIQFQNNGVVDDSQLPKDRFSAERLKGVDSTLKIQPAKLEDSAVYLCASSLVSTGRAFFGQGTRLTVV.

The J gene is TRBJ2-7, the V gene TRBV4-3, with D maybe TRBD2 (6 bases). V was pared by 2 bases and J by 2 bases, with 22 bases between. Per germline, CDR1 LGHNA and CDR2 YSLEER. CDR3 length: 18 residues. In DNA, the CDR3 is TGCGCCAGCAGCCAATCGCAACAAGGAGTGGGGACTGCCTACGAGCAGTACTTC. It translates to CASSQSQQGVGTAYEQYF.